Listed below are T cell receptor beta chains from one sample, sequenced in a study of shared clonotypes between healthy human individuals. Clones were sequenced by immunoSEQ multiplex PCR, and TCRdb holds only the in-frame ones, with some missing. The table has 630,000 or so clones, roughly 98% seen once. The sequencing sample was made of naive CD8+ T cells sorted from blood. The receptors here all came from a man aged 25 to 40 in good health. CDR3s include the opening cysteine and the closing phenylalanine or tryptophan. The D gene is left open where the match is weak. Size values are once, few and many counts, or a class for expanded clones, and some rows have none.

abundance	d_gene	v_gene	j_gene	CDR3nt	CDR3aa
-	TRBD1	TRBV29-1	TRBJ2-1	TGCAGCGTTGTAGTACAGGGGTCATACAATGAGCAGTTCTTC	CSVVVQGSYNEQFF
-	-	TRBV5-1	TRBJ1-1	TGCGCCAGCAGGACACAAGCCTCTGCCACTGAAGCTTTCTTT	CASRTQASATEAFF
-	TRBD2	TRBV2	TRBJ2-1	TGTGCCAGCAGTGAACTTGGTAGCGGGACAACACACAATGAGCAGTTCTTC	CASSELGSGTTHNEQFF
-	-	TRBV5-6	TRBJ2-7	TGTGCCAGCAGCTTTCGGCAGGTTACATACCCCTACGAGCAGTACTTC	CASSFRQVTYPYEQYF
-	-	TRBV30	TRBJ2-5	TGTGCCTGGAGTGGGGACGCCCAAGAGACCCAGTACTTC	CAWSGDAQETQYF
-	TRBD2	TRBV29-1	TRBJ2-7	TGCAGCGTTGAATTGGGACTAGCGGGAGGGCAAGAGCAGTACTTC	CSVELGLAGGQEQYF
-	TRBD2	TRBV11-2	TRBJ2-7	TGTGCCAGCAGCTTTCTAGCGGGAACGTACGAGCAGTACTTC	CASSFLAGTYEQYF
-	TRBD2	TRBV2	TRBJ2-7	TGTGCCAGCAGTGAAGCGAGTGGGGGAACCATGGCGGGAGGTAGCTACGAGCAGTACTTC	CASSEASGGTMAGGSYEQYF
-	TRBD2	TRBV5-1	TRBJ2-2	TGCGCCAGCAGCTCTTCTAGCGGGAGGAACCCCGGGGAGCTGTTTTTT	CASSSSSGRNPGELFF
-	-	TRBV6-5	TRBJ2-5	TGTGCCAGCAGTGCGGAAGAGACCCAGTACTTC	CASSAEETQYF
-	-	TRBV29-1	TRBJ2-2	TGCAGCGTTATCAGGGCGAACACCGGGGAGCTGTTTTTT	CSVIRANTGELFF
-	-	TRBV11-2	TRBJ1-4	TGTGCCAGCAGCCAACGGGCTTTTAATGAAAAACTGTTTTTT	CASSQRAFNEKLFF
-	-	TRBV4-3	TRBJ2-3	TGCGCCAGCAGCCAAGATCGGTTTTTGCCCCCAGCTAGCACAGATACGCAGTATTTT	CASSQDRFLPPASTDTQYF
-	-	TRBV27	TRBJ1-1	TGTGCCAGCAGCCCGCACGAGGGGTCGATGACTGAAGCTTTCTTT	CASSPHEGSMTEAFF
few	-	TRBV6-5	TRBJ1-5	TGTGCCAGCAGTTACTCGGGGGGAAGCAATCAGCCCCAGCATTTT	CASSYSGGSNQPQHF
-	-	TRBV9	TRBJ1-2	TGTGCCAGCAGCGTAAGCCCCAAGCAGGGCGGTAGAGGCTACACCTTC	CASSVSPKQGGRGYTF
-	TRBD1	TRBV7-9	TRBJ1-2	TGTGCCAGCAGCTCCGTCGGGACACAGGGGTTTTTTGATGGCTACACCTTC	CASSSVGTQGFFDGYTF
-	-	TRBV7-9	TRBJ2-3	TGTGCCAGCAGGACAAGTGCAGATACGCAGTATTTT	CASRTSADTQYF
-	-	TRBV7-2	TRBJ2-6	TGTGCCAGCAGCTTAAATGTCCCCGGGGCCAACGTCCTGACTTTC	CASSLNVPGANVLTF
once	TRBD1	TRBV15	TRBJ2-7	TGTGCCACCAGCAGATTACCCGGGACAGTCTACGAGCAGTACTTC	CATSRLPGTVYEQYF
-	-	TRBV7-9	TRBJ2-5	TGTGCCAGCAGCTGGACGGCTGGCGGAAATCAAGAGACCCAGTACTTC	CASSWTAGGNQETQYF
-	TRBD1	TRBV5-1	TRBJ1-2	TGCGCCAGCAGCTTACGCCCGGGACAGGGGGGAGGCTACACCTTC	CASSLRPGQGGGYTF
once	TRBD1	TRBV18	TRBJ2-2	TGTGCCAGCTCACCTGGACAGGGGCACACCGGGGAGCTGTTTTTT	CASSPGQGHTGELFF
-	TRBD2	TRBV11-1	TRBJ2-7	TGTGCCAGCTCAGCGGGGTCCTACGAGCAGTACTTC	CASSAGSYEQYF
-	TRBD1	TRBV6-5	TRBJ1-2	TGTGCCAGCACCGAGGGACAGGGTTGGGGCTACACCTTC	CASTEGQGWGYTF
-	-	TRBV9	TRBJ1-1	TGTGCCAGCAGCGTAACTCAGGGGAGCACTGAAGCTTTCTTT	CASSVTQGSTEAFF
-	TRBD2	TRBV27	TRBJ2-1	TGTGCCAGCGGTTCCGGGACTAGCGTCTACAATGAGCAGTTCTTC	CASGSGTSVYNEQFF
-	-	TRBV6-5	TRBJ2-2	TGTGCCAGCAGTGATCTTCCGCCGGAGCTGTTTTTT	CASSDLPPELFF
-	TRBD2	TRBV29-1	TRBJ2-3	TGCAGCGCCCACCTCGGGGGGGGGCGGACAGATACGCAGTATTTT	CSAHLGGGRTDTQYF
-	-	TRBV14	TRBJ2-5	TGTGCCAGCAGCCAAGAATTCGGGGGCCCGGGGCGGAGGGGATACAATGAGCAGTACTTC	CASSQEFGGPGRRGYNEQYF
-	-	TRBV5-1	TRBJ2-3	TGCGCCAGCAGCTCCCCGACAGGGGGCGGGAGGGTGCAGTATTTT	CASSSPTGGGRVQYF
-	-	TRBV14	TRBJ2-7	TGTGCCAGCAGCCAAGGGTTGGGGGGCCCATACGAGCAGTACTTC	CASSQGLGGPYEQYF
-	-	TRBV27	TRBJ2-1	TGTGCCAGCAGGGGGGCGGGGCCTAGCTCCTACAATGAGCAGTTCTTC	CASRGAGPSSYNEQFF
-	-	TRBV30	TRBJ2-7	TGTGCCTGGAGTTCTGGAGCGAACTACGAGCAGTACTTC	CAWSSGANYEQYF
-	TRBD2	TRBV5-1	TRBJ2-3	TGCGCCAGCAGCTCGAGCGGGAAGAGCACAGATACGCAGTATTTT	CASSSSGKSTDTQYF
-	TRBD2	TRBV6-6	TRBJ2-1	TGTGCCAGCAGCCTCGGACTAGCGGGAGTCCAAAGGCGGTTCTTC	CASSLGLAGVQRRFF
-	-	TRBV12-2	TRBJ2-3	TGTGCAAGTCGCTTAGTACCTATTCTTGGACTAGCGGGAAGCACAGATACGCAGTATTTT	CASRLVPILGLAGSTDTQYF
-	TRBD1	TRBV11-2	TRBJ1-1	TGTGCCAGCAGCTTAGATTTTTGGGACAGGGTCTCCCCTGAAGCTTTCTTT	CASSLDFWDRVSPEAFF
-	TRBD2	TRBV6-6	TRBJ2-7	TGTGCCAGCAGTTACCGACTAGCGGACGTAGAGCAGTACTTC	CASSYRLADVEQYF
-	-	TRBV7-9	TRBJ2-7	TGTGCCAGCAGCACAGAGACAGGCGGCTACGAGCAGTACTTC	CASSTETGGYEQYF
-	-	TRBV29-1	TRBJ2-2	TGCAGCGTTGCTGAGGGTGCCGGGGAGCTGTTTTTT	CSVAEGAGELFF
-	TRBD1	TRBV11-2	TRBJ1-2	TGTGCCAGCAGTTTCGGGACAGGGGGGAACTATGGCTACACCTTC	CASSFGTGGNYGYTF
-	-	TRBV5-5	TRBJ2-7	TGTGCCAGCAGCTCGGGACTTCTGAGCTCCTACGAGCAGTACTTC	CASSSGLLSSYEQYF
once	TRBD1	TRBV6-5	TRBJ2-1	TGTGCCAGCAGCGTACAGGGGGCGCGGGGTAATGAGCAGTTCTTC	CASSVQGARGNEQFF
-	TRBD2	TRBV5-1	TRBJ2-3	TGCGCCAGCAGCTTACGACTAGCGGGAGGAGTAGATACGCAGTATTTT	CASSLRLAGGVDTQYF